This is a list of T cell receptor beta chains from one sample in a study of T cell responses to AZD1222 COVID-19 vaccine. Profiled with immunoSEQ multiplex PCR; TCRdb holds only in-frame clones, not every one. This sample has some 150,000 clones, with more than 70% found just once. Specimen: peripheral blood, collected 28 days after the second AZD1222 dose. These receptors were obtained from an adult who received the AZD1222 COVID-19 vaccine. Both conserved end residues are part of each CDR3. The D gene is left open where the match is weak.

v_call	j_call	d_call	cdr3_nt	cdr3_aa
TRBV3-1/TRBV3-2	TRBJ2-7	NA	TGTGCCAGCAGCGCGACAGGCCAATACTACGAGCAGTACTTC	CASSATGQYYEQYF
TRBV6-5	TRBJ2-5	NA	TGTGCCAGCAGGAGGCAGGACCCGGGAGAGACCCAGTACTTC	CASRRQDPGETQYF
TRBV28	TRBJ1-5	NA	TGTGCCAGCAGATGGAGGGGGAATAATCAGCCCCAGCATTTT	CASRWRGNNQPQHF
TRBV6-1	TRBJ2-3	NA	TGTGCCAGCAGTGAAGCAGTCGGGAACACAGATACGCAGTATTTT	CASSEAVGNTDTQYF
TRBV5-4	TRBJ2-1	TRBD1	TGTGCCAGCAGCCTCAACGACAGGGGGGCCTACAATGAGCAGTTCTTC	CASSLNDRGAYNEQFF
TRBV6-6	TRBJ2-7	TRBD2	TGTGCCAGCAGTTACTCGAGGGCGGGGGTCTACGAGCAGTACTTC	CASSYSRAGVYEQYF
TRBV30	TRBJ1-4	TRBD1	TGTGCCTGGAGTGTGAGTTCAGGGGGCCAAGCTAATGAAAAACTGTTTTTT	CAWSVSSGGQANEKLFF
TRBV6-6	TRBJ2-1	TRBD1	TGTGCCAGCAGAGCTACCGGGACAGGAGTCAACAATGAGCAGTTCTTC	CASRATGTGVNNEQFF
TRBV7-9	TRBJ1-2	TRBD1	TGTGCCAGCAGCTTCTGGGACAGGGGGGGAGATGGCTACACCTTC	CASSFWDRGGDGYTF
TRBV18	TRBJ1-3	TRBD1	TGTGCCAGCTCACCGACAGGGCGGGACGGAAACACCATATATTTT	CASSPTGRDGNTIYF